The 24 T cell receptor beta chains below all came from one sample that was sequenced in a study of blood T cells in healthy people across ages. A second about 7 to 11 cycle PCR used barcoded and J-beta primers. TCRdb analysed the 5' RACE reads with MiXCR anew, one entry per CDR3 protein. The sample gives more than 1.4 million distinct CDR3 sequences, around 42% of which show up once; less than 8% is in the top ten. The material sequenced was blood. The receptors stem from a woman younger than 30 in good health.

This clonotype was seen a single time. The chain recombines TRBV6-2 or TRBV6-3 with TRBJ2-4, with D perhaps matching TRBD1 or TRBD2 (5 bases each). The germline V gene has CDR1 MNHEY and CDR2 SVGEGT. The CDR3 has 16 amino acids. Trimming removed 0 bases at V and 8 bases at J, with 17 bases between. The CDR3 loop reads CASSYSGTTVIDIQYF. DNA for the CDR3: TGTGCCAGCAGTTACTCGGGGACGACGGTCATAGACATTCAGTACTTC.

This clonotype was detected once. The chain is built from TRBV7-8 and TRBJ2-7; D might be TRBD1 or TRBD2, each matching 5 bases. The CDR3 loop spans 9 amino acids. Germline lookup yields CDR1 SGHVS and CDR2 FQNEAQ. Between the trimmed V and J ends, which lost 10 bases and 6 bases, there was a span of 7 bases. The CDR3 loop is CATGTEQYF. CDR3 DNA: TGTGCCACAGGGACCGAGCAGTACTTC.

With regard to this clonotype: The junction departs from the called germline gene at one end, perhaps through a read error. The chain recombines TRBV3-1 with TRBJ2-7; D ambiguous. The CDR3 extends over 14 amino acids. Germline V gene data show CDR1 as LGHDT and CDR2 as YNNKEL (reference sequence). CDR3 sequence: CANSQAHPGDEQYF. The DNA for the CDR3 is TGTGCCAACAGCCAAGCCCACCCTGGTGACGAGCAGTACTTC.

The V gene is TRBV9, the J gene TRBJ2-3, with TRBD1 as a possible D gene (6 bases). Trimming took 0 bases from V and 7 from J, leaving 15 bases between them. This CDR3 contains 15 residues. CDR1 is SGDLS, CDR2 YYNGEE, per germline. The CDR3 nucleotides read TGTGCCAGCAGCGTAGGATTCAGGGGCGTGAATACGCAGTATTTT. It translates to CASSVGFRGVNTQYF.

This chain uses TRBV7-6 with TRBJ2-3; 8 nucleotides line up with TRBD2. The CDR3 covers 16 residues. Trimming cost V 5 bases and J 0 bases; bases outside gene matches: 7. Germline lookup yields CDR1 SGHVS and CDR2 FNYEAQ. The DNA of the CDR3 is TGTGCCAGCAGCATCAACCAGCGGGAGAGCACAGATACGCAGTATTTT. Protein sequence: CASSINQRESTDTQYF.

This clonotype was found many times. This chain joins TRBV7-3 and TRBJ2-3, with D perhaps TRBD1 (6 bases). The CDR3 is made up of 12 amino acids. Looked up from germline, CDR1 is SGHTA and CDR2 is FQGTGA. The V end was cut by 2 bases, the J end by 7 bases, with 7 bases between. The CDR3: CASSLGQNTQYF. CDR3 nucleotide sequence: TGTGCCAGCAGCTTAGGACAGAATACGCAGTATTTT. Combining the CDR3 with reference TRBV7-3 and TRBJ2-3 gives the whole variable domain GAGVSQTPSNKVTEKGKYVELRCDPISGHTALYWYRQSLGQGPEFLIYFQGTGAADDSGLPNDRFFAVRPEGSVSTLKIQRTERGDSAVYLCASSLGQNTQYFGPGTRLTVL.

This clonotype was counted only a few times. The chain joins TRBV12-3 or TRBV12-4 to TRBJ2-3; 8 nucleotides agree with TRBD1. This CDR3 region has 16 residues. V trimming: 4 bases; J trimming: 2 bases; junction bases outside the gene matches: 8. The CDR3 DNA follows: TGTGCCAGCAGTTCAGCCGACAGGGGTAACACAGATACGCAGTATTTT. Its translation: CASSSADRGNTDTQYF.

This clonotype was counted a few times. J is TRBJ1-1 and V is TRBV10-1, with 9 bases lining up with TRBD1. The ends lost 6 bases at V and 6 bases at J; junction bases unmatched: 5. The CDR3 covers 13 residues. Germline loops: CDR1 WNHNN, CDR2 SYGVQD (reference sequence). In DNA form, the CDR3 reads TGCGCCAGCAGCGGGACAGGGAGGGCTGAAGCTTTCTTT. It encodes CASSGTGRAEAFF.

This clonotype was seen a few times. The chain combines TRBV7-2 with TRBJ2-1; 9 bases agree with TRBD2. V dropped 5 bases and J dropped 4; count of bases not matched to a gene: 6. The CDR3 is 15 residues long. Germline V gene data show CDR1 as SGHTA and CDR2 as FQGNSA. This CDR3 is CASSIVAGEYNEQFF. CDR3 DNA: TGTGCCAGCAGCATCGTAGCGGGAGAATACAATGAGCAGTTCTTC.

In nucleotides, the CDR3 is TGTGCCAGCAGCTCGTACAGTGACTCTGGGGCCAACGTCCTGACTTTC. Translated: CASSSYSDSGANVLTF. The V call is TRBV5-5, the J call TRBJ2-6, with D unclear. With 3 bases removed from V and 0 bases from J, the gap between germline ends came to 10 bases. The CDR3 extends over 16 amino acids. Per the germline V gene, CDR1 is SGHKS and CDR2 is YYEKEE (reference sequence). Full variable domain (outside the CDR3, taken from reference TRBV5-5 and TRBJ2-6): DAGVTQSPTHLIKTRGQQVTLRCSPISGHKSVSWYQQVLGQGPQFIFQYYEKEERGRGNFPDRFSARQFPNYSSELNVNALLLGDSALYLCASSSYSDSGANVLTFGAGSRLTVL.

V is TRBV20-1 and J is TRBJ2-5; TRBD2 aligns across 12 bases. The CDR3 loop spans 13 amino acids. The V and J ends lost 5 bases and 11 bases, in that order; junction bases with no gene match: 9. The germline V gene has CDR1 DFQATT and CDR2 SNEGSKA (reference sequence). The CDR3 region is CSAELAGGEEQYF. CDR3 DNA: TGCAGTGCTGAACTAGCGGGGGGAGAAGAGCAGTACTTC.

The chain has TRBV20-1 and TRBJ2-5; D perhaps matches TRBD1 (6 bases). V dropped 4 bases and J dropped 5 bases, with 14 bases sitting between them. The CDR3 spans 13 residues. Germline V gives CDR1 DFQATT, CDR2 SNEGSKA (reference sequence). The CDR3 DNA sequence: TGCAGTGCTACAACAGGGATGGTGGAGACCCAGTACTTC. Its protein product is CSATTGMVETQYF.

The CDR3 nucleotides read TGTGCCAGCAGCCGTAGCGGGATGTACGAGCAGTACTTC. It is translated as CASSRSGMYEQYF. The chain has TRBV7-2 and TRBJ2-7, with 8 bases fitting TRBD2. The germline V gene has CDR1 SGHTA and CDR2 FQGNSA. The CDR3 has 13 residues. V shed 5 bases, J shed 4 bases, and the junction held 4 bases outside the gene matches.

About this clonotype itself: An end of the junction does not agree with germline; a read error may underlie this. CDR3 DNA sequence: TGTGCCAGCAGCGTATGGCCAGAAATCACAGATGCGCAGTATTTT. It translates to CASSVWPEITDAQYF. The gene calls are TRBV9 and TRBJ2-3; no clear D gene. The length of the CDR3 is 15 residues. Germline V lookup: CDR1 SGDLS, CDR2 YYNGEE. Using reference TRBV9 and TRBJ2-3 for the parts outside the CDR3, the full variable domain is DSGVTQTPKHLITATGQRVTLRCSPRSGDLSVYWYQQSLDQGLQFLIQYYNGEERAKGNILERFSAQQFPDLHSELNLSSLELGDSALYFCASSVWPEITDAQYFGPGTRLTVL.

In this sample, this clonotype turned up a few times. This CDR3 reads CASSYPGGTYNEQFF. Written as DNA, the CDR3 is TGTGCCAGCAGCTATCCAGGGGGCACCTACAATGAGCAGTTCTTC. V gene TRBV7-6 combines with J gene TRBJ2-1; 8 bases align to TRBD1. With V trimmed by 4 bases and J by 2 bases, 4 bases remained unmatched. Looked up from germline, CDR1 is SGHVS and CDR2 is FNYEAQ. The CDR3 consists of 15 residues.

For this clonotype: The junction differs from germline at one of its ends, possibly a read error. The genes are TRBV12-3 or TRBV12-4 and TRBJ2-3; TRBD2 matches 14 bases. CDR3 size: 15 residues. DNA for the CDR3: TGTGCCAGCAGTTCGACTAGCGGGGGGGCAGATATGCAGTATTTT. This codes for CASSSTSGGADMQYF.

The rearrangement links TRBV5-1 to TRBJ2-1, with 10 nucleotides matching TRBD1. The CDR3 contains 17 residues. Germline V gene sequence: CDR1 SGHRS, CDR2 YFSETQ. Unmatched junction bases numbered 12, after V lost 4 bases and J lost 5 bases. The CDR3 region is CASSITRDRGPHNEQFF. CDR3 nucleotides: TGCGCCAGCAGCATCACCCGGGACAGGGGACCGCACAATGAGCAGTTCTTC.

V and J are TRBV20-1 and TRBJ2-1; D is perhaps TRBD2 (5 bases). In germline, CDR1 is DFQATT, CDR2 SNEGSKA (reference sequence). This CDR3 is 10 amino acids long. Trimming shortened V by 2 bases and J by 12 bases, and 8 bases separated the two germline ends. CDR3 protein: CSARLAVQFF. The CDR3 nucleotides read TGCAGTGCTAGACTAGCCGTGCAGTTCTTC.

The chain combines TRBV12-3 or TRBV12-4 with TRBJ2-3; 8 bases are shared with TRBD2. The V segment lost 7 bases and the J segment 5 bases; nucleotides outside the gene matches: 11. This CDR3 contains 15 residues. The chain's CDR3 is CASNDLAGAKDTQYF. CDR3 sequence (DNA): TGTGCCAGCAACGACCTAGCGGGCGCCAAAGATACGCAGTATTTT.

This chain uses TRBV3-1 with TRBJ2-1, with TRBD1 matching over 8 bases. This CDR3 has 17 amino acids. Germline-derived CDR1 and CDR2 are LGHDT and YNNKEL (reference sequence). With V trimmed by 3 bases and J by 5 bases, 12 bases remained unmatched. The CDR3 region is CASSQLEWGQANNEQFF. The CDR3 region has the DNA TGTGCCAGCAGCCAGCTGGAGTGGGGACAGGCGAACAATGAGCAGTTCTTC.

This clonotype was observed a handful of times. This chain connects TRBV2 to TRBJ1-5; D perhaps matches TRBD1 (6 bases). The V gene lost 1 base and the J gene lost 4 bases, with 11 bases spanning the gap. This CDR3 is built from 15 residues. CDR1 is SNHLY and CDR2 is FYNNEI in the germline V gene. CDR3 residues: CASSEERQANQPQHF. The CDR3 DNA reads TGTGCCAGCAGTGAAGAGAGACAGGCTAATCAGCCCCAGCATTTT. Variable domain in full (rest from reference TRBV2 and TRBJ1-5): EPEVTQTPSHQVTQMGQEVILRCVPISNHLYFYWYRQILGQKVEFLVSFYNNEISEKSEIFDDQFSVERPDGSNFTLKIRSTKLEDSAMYFCASSEERQANQPQHFGDGTRLSIL.

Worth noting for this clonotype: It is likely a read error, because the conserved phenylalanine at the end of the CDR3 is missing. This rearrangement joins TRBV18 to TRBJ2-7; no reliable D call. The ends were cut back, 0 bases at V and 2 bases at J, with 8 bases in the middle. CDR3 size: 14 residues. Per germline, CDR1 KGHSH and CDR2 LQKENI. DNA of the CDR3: TGTGCCAGCTCACCACCGTCGGGCCCCTACGAGCAGTACCTC. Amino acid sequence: CASSPPSGPYEQYL.

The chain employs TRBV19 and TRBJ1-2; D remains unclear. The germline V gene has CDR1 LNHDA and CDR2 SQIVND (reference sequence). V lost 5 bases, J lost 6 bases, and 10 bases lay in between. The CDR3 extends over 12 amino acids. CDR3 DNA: TGTGCCAGTAGTGCGTTTCGGGATGGCTACACCTTC. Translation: CASSAFRDGYTF.

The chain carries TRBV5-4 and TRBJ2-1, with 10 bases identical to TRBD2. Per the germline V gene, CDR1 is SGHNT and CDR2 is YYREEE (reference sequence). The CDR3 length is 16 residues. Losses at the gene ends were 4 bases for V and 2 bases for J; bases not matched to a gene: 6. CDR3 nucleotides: TGTGCCAGCAGCCCTTATACTAGCGGGACCTACAATGAGCAGTTCTTC. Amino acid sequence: CASSPYTSGTYNEQFF.